Here is one T cell receptor (beta chain) with its context. Subsets obtained from CD4+ cells comprised CD45RA+ naive and CD45RA-negative memory cells. The data stem from a study of shared clonotypes between healthy human individuals. Study at large: The people who gave samples were a couple of women and a few men aged 18 to 49.

This CDR3 comprises 16 residues. Germline values: CDR1 SGHRS, CDR2 YFSETQ. The trim removed 0 bases at V and 2 bases at J, leaving 7 bases unmatched. Method: immunoSEQ multiplex PCR; TCRdb's copy keeps in-frame clones and lacks some. The data contain approximately 2,000,000 clones, about nine tenths of them singletons. The sequence derives from a man between 18 and 29 years old in good health. Some clones in this sample may be carry-over from other donors' samples. The material sequenced was naive CD4+ T cells from PBMCs. The subset is: CD45RA+ positively selected. The chain combines TRBV5-1 with TRBJ2-5; TRBD2 agrees at 7 bases. This CDR3 is CASSLGGGGSQETQYF. The CDR3 region has the DNA TGCGCCAGCAGCTTGGGCGGGGGTGGCTCACAAGAGACCCAGTACTTC.